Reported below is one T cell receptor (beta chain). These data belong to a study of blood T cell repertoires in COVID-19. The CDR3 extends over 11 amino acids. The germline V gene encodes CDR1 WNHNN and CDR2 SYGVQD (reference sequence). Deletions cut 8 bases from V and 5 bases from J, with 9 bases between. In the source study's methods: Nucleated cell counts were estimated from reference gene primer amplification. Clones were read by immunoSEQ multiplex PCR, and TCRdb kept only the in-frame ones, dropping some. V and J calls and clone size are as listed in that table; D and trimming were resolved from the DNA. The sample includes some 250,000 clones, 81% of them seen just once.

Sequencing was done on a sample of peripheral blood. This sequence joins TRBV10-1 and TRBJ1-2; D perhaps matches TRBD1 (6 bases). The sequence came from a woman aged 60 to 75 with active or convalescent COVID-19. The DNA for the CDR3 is TGCGCCAGCCGAGGGGGATATGGCTACACCTTC. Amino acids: CASRGGYGYTF.